The entry that follows covers one TCR beta chain sequence. Its target is not known. The record originates from a study of long-term antiretroviral therapy in people with HIV. The United States was where all participants with HIV were treated. The CDR3 contains 15 residues. The germline V gene has CDR1 MNHEY and CDR2 SMNVEV (reference sequence). Trimming pared 6 bases from V and 5 bases from J, leaving 19 bases between. This was the immunoSEQ v3.0 assay at survey level. Some clones are missing from TCRdb's copy, which holds only in-frame ones; the method was immunoSEQ multiplex PCR. The sample lists approximately 17,000 clones; around four fifths were seen once. General study points: Older ART regimens may have been in use when blood was drawn between the mid-2000s and the late 2010s.

The chain is built from TRBV27 and TRBJ1-2; D perhaps matches TRBD1 (6 bases). The material was unsorted PBMCs, obtained around 3.2 years after starting antiretroviral therapy. The receptor's source is a woman aged 40 to 50 with HIV. The CDR3 bases are TGTGCCAGCAGCCATACTCCTGACAGGTATTATGGCTACACCTTC. Its protein product is CASSHTPDRYYGYTF.